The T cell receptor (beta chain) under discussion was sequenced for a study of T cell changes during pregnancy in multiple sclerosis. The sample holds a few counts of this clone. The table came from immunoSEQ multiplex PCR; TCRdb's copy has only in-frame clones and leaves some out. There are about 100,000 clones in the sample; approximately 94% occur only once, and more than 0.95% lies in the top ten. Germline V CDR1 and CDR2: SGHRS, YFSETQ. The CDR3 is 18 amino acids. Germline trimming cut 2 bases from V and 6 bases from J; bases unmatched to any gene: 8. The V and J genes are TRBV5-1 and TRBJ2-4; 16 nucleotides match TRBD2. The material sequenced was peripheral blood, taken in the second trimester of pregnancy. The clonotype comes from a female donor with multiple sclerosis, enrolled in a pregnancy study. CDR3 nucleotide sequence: TGCGCCAGCAGCTTCGGGACTAGCGGGAGGGATCGCGGAAACATTCAGTACTTC. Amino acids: CASSFGTSGRDRGNIQYF.